The 15 T cell receptor beta chains in this list originate from one sample, sequenced in a study of CD8+ T cells in alopecia areata. Treatment specified: oral pan-JAK inhibitor, 5-10 mg twice daily. Extraction of RNA preceded its reverse transcription into cDNA, which served as the sequencing template. The data were produced by immunoSEQ multiplex PCR, yet TCRdb's version contains in-frame clones alone and is incomplete. The sample records about 250,000 clones, 60% being singletons. The specimen comprised CD4+ T cells sorted from blood, sampled at approximately week 51, from a patient treated with tofacitinib. These receptor sequences come from a human donor with alopecia areata.

The chain links TRBV20-1 to TRBJ2-7; D unresolved. The CDR3 consists of 11 residues. CDR1 DFQATT and CDR2 SNEGSKA come from the germline V gene (reference sequence). V lost 4 bases, J lost 1 base, and 5 bases lay in between. CDR3 sequence: CSAMISYEQYF. The CDR3 DNA follows: TGCAGTGCTATGATTTCCTACGAGCAGTACTTC.

The count of this clone is one. The chain joins TRBV25-1 to TRBJ2-5, with TRBD1 matching over 8 bases. Germline CDR1 reads MGHDK; CDR2 reads SYGVNS. This CDR3 is 16 amino acids long. Losses at the gene ends were 6 bases for V and 4 bases for J; bases not matched to a gene: 13. The CDR3 spells CASSHSLQGAGETQYF. CDR3 bases: TGTGCCAGCAGCCACTCTCTTCAGGGGGCTGGAGAGACCCAGTACTTC.

The CDR3 loop is CASSRLAVAKNIQYF. In DNA, the CDR3 is TGTGCCAGCAGTCGGCTAGCGGTAGCCAAAAACATTCAGTACTTC. The chain employs TRBV2 and TRBJ2-4; 7 nucleotides agree with TRBD2. V lost 5 bases to trimming and J lost 0 bases; unmatched junction nucleotides: 4. Germline V gene data show CDR1 as SNHLY and CDR2 as FYNNEI. The CDR3 totals 15 residues.

The chain is built from TRBV7-8 and TRBJ2-5, with D hard to call. The V end lost 1 base, the J end lost 5 bases, and 8 bases lay between the germline ends. Per the germline V gene, CDR1 is SGHVS and CDR2 is FQNEAQ. The CDR3 has 13 residues. The DNA of the CDR3 is TGTGCCAGCAGCTTAGATCTCTTGGAGACCCAGTACTTC. Translating gives CASSLDLLETQYF.

This clone was observed a few times. V gene TRBV4-1 combines with J gene TRBJ2-7; D remains unclear. The CDR3 is made up of 14 amino acids. CDR1 MGHRA and CDR2 YSYEKL come from the germline V gene. Trimming stripped 4 bases from V and 0 bases from J, with 10 bases between. CDR3 coding DNA: TGCGCCAGCAGCCTCAGCCCTTACTCCTACGAGCAGTACTTC. Translation gives CASSLSPYSYEQYF.

The rearrangement links TRBV7-9 to TRBJ1-4; tentatively, D is TRBD1 (6 bases). The germline V and J ends were trimmed by 5 bases and 10 bases, with 14 bases remaining between them. The CDR3 runs 13 residues. Germline CDR1 reads SEHNR; CDR2 reads FQNEAQ (reference sequence). Here the CDR3 reads CASSQRQGRKLFF. The CDR3 region has the DNA TGTGCCAGCAGCCAACGGCAGGGGCGAAAACTGTTTTTT.

V usage is TRBV27 and J usage is TRBJ1-1; TRBD1 might be the D (6 bases). Germline loops: CDR1 MNHEY, CDR2 SMNVEV (reference sequence). The CDR3 consists of 14 residues. Trimming pared 5 bases from V and 2 bases from J, leaving 12 bases between. The CDR3 loop reads CASSQQGLNTEAFF. In DNA, the CDR3 is TGTGCCAGCAGTCAACAGGGCTTAAACACTGAAGCTTTCTTT.

The CDR3 reads CSVADWRSSYNEQFF. CDR3 nucleotide sequence: TGCAGCGTTGCAGATTGGCGGAGCTCCTACAATGAGCAGTTCTTC. The chain recombines TRBV29-1 with TRBJ2-1; D unclear. Trimming stripped 4 bases from V and 0 bases from J, with 13 bases between. CDR3 length equals 15 residues. Germline CDR1 SQVTM, CDR2 ANQGSEA.

The sample holds a few counts of this clone. V is TRBV2 and J is TRBJ2-2; the match to TRBD1 covers 7 bases. The CDR3 is 16 residues long. Losses at the gene ends were 5 bases for V and 4 bases for J; bases not matched to a gene: 10. Germline V CDR1 and CDR2: SNHLY, FYNNEI. CDR3 coding DNA: TGTGCCAGCAGTAGACCCCGGGACAGCTTCACCGGGGAGCTGTTTTTT. Its protein is CASSRPRDSFTGELFF.

The chain recombines TRBV27 with TRBJ1-6; 8 nucleotides align to TRBD1. The germline V gene has CDR1 MNHEY and CDR2 SMNVEV (reference sequence). The CDR3 extends over 16 amino acids. J lost 8 bases, V lost 6 bases, and 12 bases had no gene match. CDR3 amino acids: CASSAHDRGMHSPLHF. CDR3 nucleotides: TGTGCCAGCAGCGCCCACGACAGGGGTATGCATTCACCCCTCCACTTT.

The V and J genes are TRBV29-1 and TRBJ1-6; a possible D gene is TRBD1 (6 bases). Looked up from germline, CDR1 is SQVTM and CDR2 is ANQGSEA. This CDR3 has 13 amino acids. Trimming pared 7 bases from V and 9 bases from J, leaving 16 bases between. CDR3 residues: CSGQEGRGSPLHF. The DNA for the CDR3 is TGCAGCGGACAGGAGGGGAGAGGTTCACCCCTCCACTTT.

The V and J genes are TRBV9 and TRBJ2-7; maybe TRBD1 (5 bases). The germline gives CDR1 SGDLS, CDR2 YYNGEE. This CDR3 has 15 residues. Trimming stripped 3 bases from V and 4 bases from J, with 17 bases between. The CDR3 bases are TGTGCCAGCAGCGAATCCCAAGGGGCGAGTTACGAGCAGTACTTC. Amino acids: CASSESQGASYEQYF.

As to this clone: Mismatch with germline at one junction end may stem from a read error. The same CDR3 can be traced to other DNA sequences in this sample. The gene calls are TRBV30 and TRBJ2-7; TRBD1 matches at 8 bases. The CDR3 totals 13 residues. CDR1 GTSNPN and CDR2 SVGIG come from the germline V gene (reference sequence). This CDR3 is CAWSAGQGYEQYF. The CDR3 DNA sequence: TGCGCCTGGAGTGCCGGACAGGGCTACGAGCAGTACTTC.

This clone has only a few counts. The chain is built from TRBV29-1 and TRBJ1-5; D is unresolved. Trimming removed 7 bases at V and 0 bases at J, with 7 bases between. The CDR3 consists of 12 residues. Germline CDR1 reads SQVTM; CDR2 reads ANQGSEA. CDR3 DNA: TGCAGCGCTGGGAATAGCAATCAGCCCCAGCATTTT. This translates into CSAGNSNQPQHF. The entire variable domain, with the rest obtained from reference TRBV29-1 and TRBJ1-5, is as follows: SAVISQKPSRDICQRGTSLTIQCQVDSQVTMMFWYRQQPGQSLTLIATANQGSEATYESGFVIDKFPISRPNLTFSTLTVSNMSPEDSSIYLCSAGNSNQPQHFGDGTRLSIL.

Note on this clone: The sample holds other DNA sequences that translate to the same CDR3. The chain combines TRBV7-2 with TRBJ1-6; D is perhaps TRBD1 (6 bases). Trimming took off 5 bases at V and 10 bases at J, with 6 bases between the two ends. From germline, CDR1 is SGHTA and CDR2 FQGNSA. The CDR3 runs to 11 residues. CDR3 sequence reads: CASSQGSPLHF. The CDR3 DNA reads as TGTGCCAGCAGCCAGGGGTCACCCCTCCACTTT.